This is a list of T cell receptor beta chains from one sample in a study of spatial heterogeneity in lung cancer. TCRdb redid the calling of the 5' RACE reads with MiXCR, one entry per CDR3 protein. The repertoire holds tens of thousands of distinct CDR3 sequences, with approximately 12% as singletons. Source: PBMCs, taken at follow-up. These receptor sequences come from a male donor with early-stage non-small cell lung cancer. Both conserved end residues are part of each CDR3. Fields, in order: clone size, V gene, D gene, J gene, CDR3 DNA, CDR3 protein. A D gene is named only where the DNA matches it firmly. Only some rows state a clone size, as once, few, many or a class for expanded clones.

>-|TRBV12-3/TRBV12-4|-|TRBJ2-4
TGTGCCAGCAGAGGAACCGGGACACGAGTAATTCAGTACTTC
CASRGTGTRVIQYF
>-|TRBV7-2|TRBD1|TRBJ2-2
TGTGCCAGCAGCAATCAGGGGGTCGGGGAGCTGTTTTTT
CASSNQGVGELFF
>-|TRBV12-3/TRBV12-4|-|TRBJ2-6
TGTGCCAGCAGTTTAAATCCCTCTGGGGCCAACGTCCTGACTTTC
CASSLNPSGANVLTF
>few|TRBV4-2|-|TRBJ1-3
TGTGCCAGCAGCCGTCGACAGACCTCTGGAAACACCATATATTTT
CASSRRQTSGNTIYF
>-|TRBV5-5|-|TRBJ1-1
TGTGCCAGCAGCTTACAGGGAAGTACTGAAGCTTTCTTT
CASSLQGSTEAFF
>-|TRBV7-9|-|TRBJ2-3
TGTGCCAGCAGCGTGCCTTCAGTAAATACGCAGTATTTT
CASSVPSVNTQYF
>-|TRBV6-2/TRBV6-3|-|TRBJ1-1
TGTGCCAGCTCCCGGCCCCCAAGCACTGAGGCTGAAGCTTTCTTT
CASSRPPSTEAEAFF
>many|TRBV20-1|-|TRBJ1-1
TGCAGTGCTAGCCCGCCGGAGGGACCCGGCAAAGCTTTCTTT
CSASPPEGPGKAFF
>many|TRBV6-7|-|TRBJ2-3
TGTGCCAGCAGCCAAGGGGGGGTCACAGATACGCAGTATTTT
CASSQGGVTDTQYF
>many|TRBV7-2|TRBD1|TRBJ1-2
TGTGCCAGCAGCCCAGGACAGGCCACCTATGGCTACACCTTC
CASSPGQATYGYTF
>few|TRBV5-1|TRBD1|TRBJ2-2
TGCGCCAGCAGCGAGGGGGCTAGTGACACCGGGGAGCTGTTTTTT
CASSEGASDTGELFF
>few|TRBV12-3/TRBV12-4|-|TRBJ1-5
TGTGCCAGCAGTTTGATGGGGGAGAATCAGCCCCAGCATTTT
CASSLMGENQPQHF
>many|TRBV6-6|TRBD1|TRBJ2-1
TGTGCCAGCAGTTACTCGGGCCTTGGACAGGATTACAATGAGCAGTTCTTC
CASSYSGLGQDYNEQFF
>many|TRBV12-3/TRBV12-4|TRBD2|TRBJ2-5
TGTGCCAGCAGTTACAGCGGGGGGGCCCGGGAGACCCAGTACTTC
CASSYSGGARETQYF
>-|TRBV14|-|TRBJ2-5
TGTGCCAGCAGCGGCTTCAGGCGAGAGACCCAGTACTTC
CASSGFRRETQYF
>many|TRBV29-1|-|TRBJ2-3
TGCAGCGTGTCATCTTCAGATACGCAGTATTTT
CSVSSSDTQYF
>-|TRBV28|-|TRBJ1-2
TGTGCCAGCAGTTTAAGTTGGTCCTTCTATGGCTACACCTTC
CASSLSWSFYGYTF
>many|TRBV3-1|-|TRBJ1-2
TGTGCCAGCAGCCAAGAATCGGGGAGTGGCTACACCTTC
CASSQESGSGYTF
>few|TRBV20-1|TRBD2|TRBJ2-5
TGCAGTGCCGCCCTTGGGGCTAGCGGGCCCCAAGAGACCCAGTACTTC
CSAALGASGPQETQYF
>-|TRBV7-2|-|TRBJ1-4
TGTGCCAGCAGCTTAATCCCCCAGGTTAATGATAAACTGTTTTTT
CASSLIPQVNDKLFF
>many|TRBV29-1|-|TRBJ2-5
TGCAGCGTAAACCGGGACACCCAAGAGACCCAGTACTTC
CSVNRDTQETQYF
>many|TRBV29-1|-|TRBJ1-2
TGCAGCGTCGAGAGACAGGAGTCTAACTATGGCTACACCTTC
CSVERQESNYGYTF
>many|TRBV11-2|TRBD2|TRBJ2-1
TGTGCCAGCAGCTTAGGACTAGCGGGGCACAATGAGCAGTTCTTC
CASSLGLAGHNEQFF
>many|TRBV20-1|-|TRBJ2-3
TGCAGTGCTAGAGATCCAGACACAGATACGCAGTATTTT
CSARDPDTDTQYF
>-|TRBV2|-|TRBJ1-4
TGTGCCAGCAGTGTACTGGATGAAAAACTGTTTTTT
CASSVLDEKLFF
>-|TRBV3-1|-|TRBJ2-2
TGTGCCAGCAGCCAACCCGTGGCTAACACCGGGGAGCTGTTTTTT
CASSQPVANTGELFF
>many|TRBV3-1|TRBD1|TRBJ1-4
TGTGCCAGCAGCCCACGGGACAGGGGAAATGAAAAACTGTTTTTT
CASSPRDRGNEKLFF
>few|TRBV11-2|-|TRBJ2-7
TGTGCCAGCAGCTCCTGGACAGACATCATTTCGTATAGACACTACGAGCAGTACTTC
CASSSWTDIISYRHYEQYF
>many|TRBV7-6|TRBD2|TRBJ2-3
TGTGCCAGCAGCCTAAAAGCGGGGGGGCCTGAAGATACGCAGTATTTT
CASSLKAGGPEDTQYF
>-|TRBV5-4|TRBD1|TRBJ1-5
TGTGCCAGCAGCCCAGGACAGGGCCAGATTCAGCCCCAGCATTTT
CASSPGQGQIQPQHF
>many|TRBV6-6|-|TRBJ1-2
TGTGCCACCACACTGGGCGCCCAGGGGCTCTATGGCTACACCTTC
CATTLGAQGLYGYTF
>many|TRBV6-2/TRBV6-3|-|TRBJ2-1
TGTGCCAGCAGTTACGCGGCTGAGCAGTTCTTC
CASSYAAEQFF
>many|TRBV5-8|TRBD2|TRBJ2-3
TGTGCCAGCAGCTTCAGGACTAGCACGACGGATACGCAGTATTTT
CASSFRTSTTDTQYF
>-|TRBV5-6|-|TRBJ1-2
TGTGCCAGCAGCTCGCCTCAGAGGACGTTCCACACCTTC
CASSSPQRTFHTF
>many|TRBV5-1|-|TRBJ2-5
TGCGCCAACGAGGGGCCGCGGGCAAAGACCCAGTACTTC
CANEGPRAKTQYF
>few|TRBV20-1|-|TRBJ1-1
TGCAGTGCTAGACCGGACAGAAACACTGAAGCTTTCTTT
CSARPDRNTEAFF
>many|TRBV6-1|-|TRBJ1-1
TGTGCCAGCAGTGAAGTTTGGGGAAGGGAAGCTTTCTTT
CASSEVWGREAFF
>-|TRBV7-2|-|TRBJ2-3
TGTGCCAGCAGCTTATGGCAGAGCACAGATACGCAGTATTTT
CASSLWQSTDTQYF
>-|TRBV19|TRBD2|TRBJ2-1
TGTGCCAGTAGTATGGGAGGCCGAGGAGCGGGGGCCCGGAACCAGTTCTTC
CASSMGGRGAGARNQFF
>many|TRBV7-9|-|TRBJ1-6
TGTGCCAGCAGCCCCGACCCAATACATAATTCACCCCTCCACTTT
CASSPDPIHNSPLHF
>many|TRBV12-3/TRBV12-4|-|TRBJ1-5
TGTGCCAGTACAGGGAACAATCAGCCCCAGCATTTT
CASTGNNQPQHF
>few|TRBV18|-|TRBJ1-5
TGTGCCAGCTCAAACCTTGGGACGGGCAATCAGCCCCAGCATTTT
CASSNLGTGNQPQHF
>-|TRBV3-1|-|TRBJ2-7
TGTGCCAGCAGCCCTCTTTCGAGCTACGAGCAGTACTTC
CASSPLSSYEQYF
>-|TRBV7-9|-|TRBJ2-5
TGTGCCAGCAGCTCCCCGGGACTCCAAAAAGAGACCCAGTACTTC
CASSSPGLQKETQYF
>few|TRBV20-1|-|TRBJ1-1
TGCAGTGCTAGACCCCCTGGAGTAGCAGGGGAAGCTTTCTTT
CSARPPGVAGEAFF
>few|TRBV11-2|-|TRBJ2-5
TGTGCCAGCAGCTTGAATTCACCCGGGACGGAAGAGACCCAGTACTTC
CASSLNSPGTEETQYF
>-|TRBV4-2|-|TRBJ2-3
TGTGCCAGCAGCCAAAGTAACGGGGGACTGCATACGCAGTATTTT
CASSQSNGGLHTQYF
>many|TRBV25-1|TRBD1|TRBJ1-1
TGTGCCAGCAGTGACAGACAGGGTGGCACTGAAGCTTTCTTT
CASSDRQGGTEAFF
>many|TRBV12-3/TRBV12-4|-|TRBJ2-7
TGTGCCAGCAGTGTCGCCGGAAACCCCGGGACTCGGAGGAAAAACGAGCAGTACTTC
CASSVAGNPGTRRKNEQYF
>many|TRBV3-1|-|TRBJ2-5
TGTGCCAGCAGCCAAGTGATCCGGGACATGGAGACCCAGTACTTC
CASSQVIRDMETQYF
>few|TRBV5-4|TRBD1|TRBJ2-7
TGTGCCAGCAGCTTGGCACCAGGGGGCCACGGGACTTACTCCTACGAGCAGTACTTC
CASSLAPGGHGTYSYEQYF
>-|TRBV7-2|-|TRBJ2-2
TGTGCCAGCAGCAAAACTCCGGGGAACACCGGGGAGCTGTTTTTT
CASSKTPGNTGELFF